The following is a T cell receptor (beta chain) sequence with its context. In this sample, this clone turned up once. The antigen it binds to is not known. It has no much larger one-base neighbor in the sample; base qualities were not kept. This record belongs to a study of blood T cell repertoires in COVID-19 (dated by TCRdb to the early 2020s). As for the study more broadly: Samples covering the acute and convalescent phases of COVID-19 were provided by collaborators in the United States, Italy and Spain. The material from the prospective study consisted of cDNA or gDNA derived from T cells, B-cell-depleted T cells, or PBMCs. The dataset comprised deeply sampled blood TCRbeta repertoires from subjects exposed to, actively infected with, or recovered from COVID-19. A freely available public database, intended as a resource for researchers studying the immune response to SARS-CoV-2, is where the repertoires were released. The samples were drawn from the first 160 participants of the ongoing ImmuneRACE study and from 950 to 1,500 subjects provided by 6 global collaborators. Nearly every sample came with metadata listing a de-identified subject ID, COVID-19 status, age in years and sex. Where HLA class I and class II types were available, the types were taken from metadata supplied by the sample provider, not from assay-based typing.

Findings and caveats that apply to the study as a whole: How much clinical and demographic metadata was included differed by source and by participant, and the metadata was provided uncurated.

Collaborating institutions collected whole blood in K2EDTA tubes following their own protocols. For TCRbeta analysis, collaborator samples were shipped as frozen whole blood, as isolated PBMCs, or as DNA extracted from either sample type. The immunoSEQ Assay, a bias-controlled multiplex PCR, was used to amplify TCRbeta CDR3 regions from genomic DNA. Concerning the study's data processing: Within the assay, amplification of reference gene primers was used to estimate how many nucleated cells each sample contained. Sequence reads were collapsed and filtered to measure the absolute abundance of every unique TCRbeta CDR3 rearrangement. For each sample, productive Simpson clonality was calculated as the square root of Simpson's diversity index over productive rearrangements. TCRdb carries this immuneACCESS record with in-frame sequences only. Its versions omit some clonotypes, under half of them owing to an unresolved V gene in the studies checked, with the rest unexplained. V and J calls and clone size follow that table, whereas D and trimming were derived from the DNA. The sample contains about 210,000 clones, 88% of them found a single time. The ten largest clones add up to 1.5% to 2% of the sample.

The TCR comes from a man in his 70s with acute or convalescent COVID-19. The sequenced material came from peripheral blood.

CDR3 loop: CASSLPGAGSGNTIYF. The DNA sequence is as follows: TGTGCCAGCAGCTTGCCAGGGGCAGGCTCTGGAAACACCATATATTTT. The chain employs TRBV11-2 and TRBJ1-3; the D gene is possibly TRBD1, with 6 bases matching. Including the terminal cysteine and phenylalanine, the CDR3 comprises 16 residues. The only DNA kept is the CDR3, 48 bases in frame from the first base. V is clipped by 3 bases and J by 0 bases, and the sequence between their germline boundaries is 12 bases long. The germline V gene supplies CDR1 SGHAT and CDR2 FQNNGV.